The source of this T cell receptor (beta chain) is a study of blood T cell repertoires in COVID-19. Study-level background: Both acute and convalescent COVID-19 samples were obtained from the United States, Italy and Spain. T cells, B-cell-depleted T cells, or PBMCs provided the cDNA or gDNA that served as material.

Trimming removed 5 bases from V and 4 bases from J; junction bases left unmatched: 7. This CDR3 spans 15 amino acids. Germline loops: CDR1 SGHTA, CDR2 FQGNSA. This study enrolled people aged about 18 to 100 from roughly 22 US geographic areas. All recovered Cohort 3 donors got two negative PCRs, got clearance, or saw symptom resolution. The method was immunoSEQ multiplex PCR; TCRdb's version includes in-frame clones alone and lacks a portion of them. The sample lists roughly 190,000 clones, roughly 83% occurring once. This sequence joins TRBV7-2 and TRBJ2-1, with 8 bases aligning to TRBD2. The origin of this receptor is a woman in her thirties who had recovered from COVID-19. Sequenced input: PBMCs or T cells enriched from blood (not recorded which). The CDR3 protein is CASSRTGGGYNEQFF. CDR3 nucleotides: TGTGCCAGCAGCCGCACCGGGGGGGGGTACAATGAGCAGTTCTTC. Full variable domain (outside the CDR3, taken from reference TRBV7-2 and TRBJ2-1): GAGVSQSPSNKVTEKGKDVELRCDPISGHTALYWYRQSLGQGLEFLIYFQGNSAPDKSGLPSDRFSAERTGGSVSTLTIQRTQQEDSAVYLCASSRTGGGYNEQFFGPGTRLTVL.